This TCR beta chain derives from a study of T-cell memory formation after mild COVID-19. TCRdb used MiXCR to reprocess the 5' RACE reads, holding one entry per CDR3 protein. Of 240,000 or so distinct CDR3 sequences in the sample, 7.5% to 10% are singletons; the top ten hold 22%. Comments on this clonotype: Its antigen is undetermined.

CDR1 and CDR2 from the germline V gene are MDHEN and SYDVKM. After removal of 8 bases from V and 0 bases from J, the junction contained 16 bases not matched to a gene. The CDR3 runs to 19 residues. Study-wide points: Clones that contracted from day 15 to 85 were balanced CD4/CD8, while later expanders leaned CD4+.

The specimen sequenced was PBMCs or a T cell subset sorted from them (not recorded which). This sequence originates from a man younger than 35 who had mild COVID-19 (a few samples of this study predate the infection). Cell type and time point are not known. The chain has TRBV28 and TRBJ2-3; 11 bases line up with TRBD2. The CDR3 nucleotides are TGTGCCAGCTCGCCGACTAGCGGGGAGGACCGTCCTAGCACAGATACGCAGTATTTT. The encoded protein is CASSPTSGEDRPSTDTQYF.